These 8 T cell receptor beta chains were sequenced from one sample in a study of shared clonotypes between healthy human individuals (dated by TCRdb to about 2020). Library preparation employed the immunoSEQ multiplex PCR assay. TCRdb retrieved this table from immuneACCESS and kept in-frame rearrangements only. Not all clones are present; in checked studies, unresolved V genes account for under half, and no reason is known for the remainder. This sample holds about 2,200,000 clones; more than 85% were observed only once. The ten largest clonotypes hold about 1.8% of the sample. For the CD8 naive samples, CD45RO-negative cells were positively selected for CCR7, yielding a CD45RA+CCR7+ population from which TemRA cells were excluded. The sequenced material came from naive CD8+ T cells from PBMCs. This specimen's cell subset or site label, per the study, means: CD45RA+CCR7+. These receptor sequences come from a man younger than 30 in good health. Some clones in this sample may be carry-over from other donors' samples.

The V and J genes are TRBV4-1 and TRBJ1-1, with D possibly matching TRBD1 (5 bases). V dropped 3 bases and J dropped 0 bases, with 17 bases sitting between them. The CDR3 has 17 residues. Germline assignment: CDR1 MGHRA and CDR2 YSYEKL. The CDR3 reads CASSQNPPAGMNTEAFF. DNA for the CDR3: TGCGCCAGCAGCCAGAATCCCCCTGCAGGGATGAACACTGAAGCTTTCTTT.

Concerning this clone itself: The same CDR3 arises from other DNA sequences in this sample as well. The chain recombines TRBV4-2 with TRBJ2-2; D call uncertain. CDR1 is LGHNA and CDR2 is YNFKEQ in the germline V gene. The CDR3 is 14 residues long. The ends were cut back, 1 base at V and 2 bases at J, with 5 bases in the middle. CDR3 sequence: CASSQGLNTGELFF. CDR3 in DNA: TGTGCCAGCAGCCAAGGGCTAAACACCGGGGAGCTGTTTTTT.

This chain joins TRBV11-2 and TRBJ2-7; a possible D gene is TRBD1 (5 bases). Germline assignment: CDR1 SGHAT and CDR2 FQNNGV. CDR3 length: 14 amino acids. V was pared by 7 bases and J by 2 bases, with 15 bases between. The CDR3 DNA reads as TGTGCCAGCACCCACCCAGGGCAACCCTACGAGCAGTACTTC. It encodes CASTHPGQPYEQYF.

This clone was observed once. The chain employs TRBV28 and TRBJ2-5, with 8 bases matching TRBD2. Germline assignment: CDR1 MDHEN and CDR2 SYDVKM. CDR3 length equals 14 residues. Trimming cost V 1 base and J 5 bases; bases outside gene matches: 3. This CDR3 reads CASSLLLAEETQYF. In nucleotides, the CDR3 is TGTGCCAGCAGTTTATTACTAGCGGAGGAGACCCAGTACTTC.

To note about this clone: The same CDR3 also results from other DNA sequences found in this sample. The V and J genes are TRBV7-9 and TRBJ2-7; 9 nucleotides agree with TRBD1. The CDR3 extends over 14 amino acids. The junction had 5 bases not matched to a gene; V was cut back by 3 bases and J by 5 bases. CDR1 SEHNR and CDR2 FQNEAQ come from the germline V gene (reference sequence). CDR3 nucleotides: TGTGCCAGCAGCTTCCGGGACAGGGCCAACGAGCAGTACTTC. Translated: CASSFRDRANEQYF.

This clone has just one count. The rearrangement uses TRBV9 and TRBJ1-2, with no clear D. Germline V gene lookup returns CDR1 SGDLS and CDR2 YYNGEE. CDR3 length: 16 amino acids. V gave up 1 base and J gave up 5 bases, with 18 bases separating them. Written as DNA, the CDR3 is TGTGCCAGCAGCGTAAATGTTATGCAGGACCCTTATGGCTACACCTTC. As protein: CASSVNVMQDPYGYTF.

The genes are TRBV30 and TRBJ2-7; TRBD1 might be the D (5 bases). V was cut by 2 bases and J by 2 bases, with 13 bases left in between. The CDR3 is 14 residues long. Per germline, CDR1 GTSNPN and CDR2 SVGIG (reference sequence). CDR3 protein: CAWSWGYTTYEQYF. DNA for the CDR3: TGTGCCTGGAGTTGGGGCTACACCACCTACGAGCAGTACTTC.

V is TRBV28 and J is TRBJ2-1; a possible D gene is TRBD2 (6 bases). The CDR3 totals 16 residues. Germline CDR1 and CDR2: MDHEN and SYDVKM. Trimming cost V 6 bases and J 2 bases, with 17 bases left between them. DNA of the CDR3: TGTGCCAGCAGCCCCATGCGTGGGGAGGCCTACAATGAGCAGTTCTTC. Translated: CASSPMRGEAYNEQFF.